This T cell receptor beta chain emerged from a study of blood T cells in healthy people across ages. The CDR3 is 14 amino acids. CDR1 is MNHEY and CDR2 is SVGEGT in the germline V gene. Primed by a sample-barcoded 5' primer and a J-beta primer mix, a second PCR proceeded for roughly 7 to 11 cycles. A single record per CDR3 protein comes from TCRdb applying MiXCR to the 5' RACE reads. The profile covers about 1.5 million distinct CDR3 sequences, with approximately 42% appearing a single time and approximately 4.1% taken by the ten largest. This clonotype was seen repeatedly, ten times or more. This sequence joins TRBV6-2 or TRBV6-3 and TRBJ2-4, with D possibly TRBD2 on 6 matching bases. Judging by the DNA end, TRBJ2-7 fits better; the J call may be wrong. The specimen was blood. This clonotype was sampled from a woman aged 18 to 35 in good health. The CDR3 nucleotides are TGTGCCAGCAGTTACGGCGGGGTCTCATACGAGCAGTACTTC. Its protein product is CASSYGGVSYEQYF.